The 26 T cell receptor beta chains presented below share a single source sample, sequenced in a study of T-cell reconstitution after alpha-beta-depleted transplantation in children (dated by TCRdb to 2016 to 2018). Library creation used PCR. The sample was run on an Illumina HiSeq 2500. To normalize quantification of the TCRbeta repertoire, the TCR libraries were built with molecular barcoding that relied on unique molecular identifiers. TCRdb's own reprocessing of the public reads used fastp at Q25 and MiXCR and kept productive beta chains. Rows with a matching CDR3 protein are joined into one entry that keeps the most common DNA and genes. The sample table holds approximately 650,000 distinct CDR3 sequences, of which around 13% were seen once. Around 0.8% of the sample lies in the top ten. The sample's treatment or condition label, in plain terms: allogeneic hematopoietic cell transplantation with graft depleted of TCRalphabeta T cells and CD19 B cells.

The specimen comprised PBMCs, sampled before TCRalphabeta/CD19-depleted stem cell transplant. The source of these receptors is a girl aged 2 to 9 with congenital amegakaryocytic thrombocytopenia, due to receive a stem cell transplant.

This clonotype appeared a few times. V is TRBV7-3 and J is TRBJ2-3; D remains ambiguous. Germline CDR1 and CDR2: SGHTA and FQGTGA. This CDR3 has 17 amino acids. The ends were cut back, 1 base at V and 1 base at J, with 15 bases in the middle. The CDR3 here is CASSLKSHSRGTDTQYF. The CDR3 region has the DNA TGTGCCAGCAGCTTAAAATCGCACTCCCGTGGCACAGATACGCAGTATTTT.

This clonotype was seen many times. In DNA, the CDR3 is TGTGCCAGCAGCGCGACAGCATACGAGCAGTACTTC. This gives the protein CASSATAYEQYF. This chain joins TRBV7-9 and TRBJ2-7, with D possibly matching TRBD1 (5 bases). The CDR3 is 12 amino acids. Trimming took off 5 bases at V and 4 bases at J, with 9 bases between the two ends. Germline CDR1 SEHNR, CDR2 FQNEAQ (reference sequence).

The V and J genes are TRBV20-1 and TRBJ2-1; 11 bases line up with TRBD2. Unmatched junction bases numbered 11, after V lost 3 bases and J lost 7 bases. Looked up from germline, CDR1 is DFQATT and CDR2 is SNEGSKA (reference sequence). The CDR3 sequence is 16 residues long. CDR3 sequence: CSASHPKLAGGNEQFF. In nucleotides, the CDR3 is TGCAGTGCTAGCCATCCGAAATTAGCGGGAGGGAATGAGCAGTTCTTC.

A few counts support this clonotype. This rearrangement joins TRBV5-1 to TRBJ2-1; 7 bases agree with TRBD2. Germline V lookup: CDR1 SGHRS, CDR2 YFSETQ. V lost 0 bases and J lost 5; bases outside the gene matches: 5. The CDR3 sequence is 15 residues long. The CDR3 spells CASSLVAGPNNEQFF. In DNA, the CDR3 is TGCGCCAGCAGCTTGGTAGCGGGTCCCAACAATGAGCAGTTCTTC.

Only a few counts were recorded for this clonotype. The gene calls are TRBV25-1 and TRBJ2-2, with D perhaps matching TRBD1 (5 bases). V lost 5 bases to trimming and J lost 8 bases, with 12 bases between them. Germline V gene data show CDR1 as MGHDK and CDR2 as SYGVNS. The CDR3 runs to 13 residues. The CDR3, as DNA: TGTGCCAGCAGTTGGACAAAAAAAGGGGAGCTGTTTTTT. This gives the protein CASSWTKKGELFF.

At least ten counts were recorded for this clonotype. V gene TRBV10-2 combines with J gene TRBJ2-7, with 7 nucleotides matching TRBD1. The CDR3 length is 14 residues. Trimming took 11 bases from V and 0 from J; bases not matched to a gene: 10. CDR1 is WSHSY, CDR2 SAAADI, per germline. The CDR3 sequence: CASRGQESSYEQYF. Written as DNA, the CDR3 is TGCGCCTCTCGTGGACAGGAAAGCTCCTACGAGCAGTACTTC.

This clonotype was seen a handful of times. J is TRBJ1-3 and V is TRBV6-1, with D tentatively TRBD1 (5 bases). Trimming took off 11 bases at V and 3 bases at J, with 17 bases between the two ends. The CDR3 totals 14 residues. Germline V gene lookup returns CDR1 MNHNS and CDR2 SASEGT. CDR3 nucleotides: TGTGCCGCCAGCTGGGGAGGGGATGGAAACACCATATATTTT. Its protein product is CAASWGGDGNTIYF.

This clonotype was counted many times. The CDR3, as DNA: TGCAGTGCTAGAGACGGGCAGGCTAGCAATCAGCCCCAGCATTTT. As protein: CSARDGQASNQPQHF. This chain links TRBV20-1 with TRBJ1-5; D gene unclear. The CDR3 runs to 15 residues. The V gene lost 0 bases and the J gene lost 0 bases, with 9 bases spanning the gap. Germline V gene lookup returns CDR1 DFQATT and CDR2 SNEGSKA (reference sequence).

Of note for this clonotype: One end of the junction varies from germline; a read error may be responsible. The rearrangement joins TRBV18 to TRBJ1-2; possible D gene TRBD1, 6 bases. This CDR3 has 11 amino acids. CDR1 is KGHSH and CDR2 is LQKENI in the germline V gene. Written as DNA, the CDR3 is TGTGCCAGCTCAGAACGGACAGCTCCCGCCTTC. Translation gives CASSERTAPAF.

This clonotype was counted at least ten times. The rearrangement joins TRBV10-3 to TRBJ2-2; D unclear. The germline V and J ends were trimmed by 2 bases and 6 bases, with 19 bases remaining between them. CDR3 length equals 17 residues. Looked up from germline, CDR1 is ENHRY and CDR2 is SYGVKD. Written as DNA, the CDR3 is TGTGCCATCAGTGAGGGGCCCCGGGTGCATCGGGCCGGGGAGCTGTTTTTT. This gives the protein CAISEGPRVHRAGELFF.

There are many counts of this clonotype. V usage is TRBV5-1 and J usage is TRBJ2-1; a possible D gene is TRBD2 (5 bases). V shed 1 base and J shed 2 bases, with 10 bases lying between them. The CDR3 runs 15 residues. From germline, CDR1 is SGHRS and CDR2 YFSETQ. This chain's CDR3 is CASSLNGETYNEQFF. The CDR3 DNA is TGCGCCAGCAGCTTGAATGGGGAGACCTACAATGAGCAGTTCTTC. The variable domain in full, with the rest retrieved from reference TRBV5-1 and TRBJ2-1, is KAGVTQTPRYLIKTRGQQVTLSCSPISGHRSVSWYQQTPGQGLQFLFEYFSETQRNKGNFPGRFSGRQFSNSRSEMNVSTLELGDSALYLCASSLNGETYNEQFFGPGTRLTVL.

V is TRBV2 and J is TRBJ2-1, with D possibly being TRBD1 or TRBD2 (5 bases each). This CDR3 spans 16 amino acids. CDR1 SNHLY and CDR2 FYNNEI come from the germline V gene. V was cut by 6 bases and J by 1 base, with 16 bases left in between. The CDR3 here is CASSPEGHPSYNEQFF. The CDR3 DNA follows: TGTGCCAGCAGCCCCGAGGGGCACCCATCCTACAATGAGCAGTTCTTC.

The chain is built from TRBV12-3 or TRBV12-4 and TRBJ2-2, with D hard to call. V was clipped by 4 bases and J by 6 bases, with 9 bases between them. The CDR3 totals 13 residues. The CDR3 loop is CASSYGGPGELFF. Written as DNA, the CDR3 is TGTGCCAGCAGTTACGGTGGCCCCGGGGAGCTGTTTTTT.

The rearrangement uses TRBV5-1 and TRBJ1-5, with 7 bases that match TRBD1. This CDR3 region has 14 residues. The V gene end was trimmed by 3 bases and the J gene end by 2 bases; junction bases not matched to a gene: 2. Germline-derived CDR1 and CDR2 are SGHRS and YFSETQ. In DNA form, the CDR3 reads TGCGCCAGCAGCTCGACAGGGCGCAATCAGCCCCAGCATTTT. Translation gives CASSSTGRNQPQHF.

This clonotype appeared many times. The chain joins TRBV12-3 or TRBV12-4 to TRBJ2-7; D ambiguous. V was trimmed by 1 base and J by 4 bases, leaving 8 bases between them. There are 13 residues in the CDR3. The CDR3 is CASSLGPIYEQYF. The CDR3 nucleotides read TGTGCCAGCAGTTTAGGGCCCATATACGAGCAGTACTTC.

This clonotype was observed a handful of times. The chain carries TRBV20-1 and TRBJ2-7, with 8 bases lining up with TRBD2. Germline V gene sequence: CDR1 DFQATT, CDR2 SNEGSKA (reference sequence). The CDR3 consists of 14 residues. V lost 3 bases, J lost 5 bases, and 9 bases stayed unmatched. CDR3 sequence (DNA): TGCAGTGCTAGTCCAGCGGGAGTCGAGAACGAGCAGTACTTC. This codes for CSASPAGVENEQYF.

In this sample, this clonotype turned up a few times. V usage is TRBV10-3 and J usage is TRBJ2-7, with D hard to call. V was pared by 4 bases and J by 0 bases, with 13 bases between. Germline loops: CDR1 ENHRY, CDR2 SYGVKD. This CDR3 contains 15 residues. CDR3 DNA: TGTGCCATCAGTGCTTTCCAGTTGGGCTCCTACGAGCAGTACTTC. It translates to CAISAFQLGSYEQYF.

The chain is built from TRBV20-1 and TRBJ1-1; TRBD1 matches at 8 bases. CDR1 is DFQATT, CDR2 SNEGSKA, per germline (reference sequence). CDR3 size: 14 residues. The CDR3 loop is CCASGRQGITEAFF. The DNA of the CDR3 is TGCTGCGCGTCCGGCCGACAGGGGATCACTGAAGCTTTCTTT.

This rearrangement joins TRBV5-1 to TRBJ1-5; D is perhaps TRBD1 (6 bases). The CDR3 is made up of 15 amino acids. The V and J ends lost 2 bases and 2 bases respectively, with 11 bases between them. CDR1 is SGHRS and CDR2 is YFSETQ in the germline V gene. The CDR3 loop is CASSLLTGGNQPQHF. CDR3 bases: TGCGCCAGCAGCTTACTGACAGGCGGCAATCAGCCCCAGCATTTT.

This clonotype was detected a few times. The V gene is TRBV5-1, the J gene TRBJ2-1, with a weak D call TRBD2 (5 bases). The CDR3 runs 19 residues. Germline-derived CDR1 and CDR2 are SGHRS and YFSETQ. V lost 4 bases, J lost 6 bases, and 29 bases lay in between. The CDR3 loop reads CASSAAGGSRALSLNEQFF. The CDR3 bases are TGCGCCAGCAGCGCCGCGGGTGGATCGAGGGCCTTGTCGCTCAATGAGCAGTTCTTC.

This CDR3 reads CASSFLAGGDTQYF. The CDR3 nucleotides read TGTGCCAGCAGCTTCCTAGCGGGAGGGGATACGCAGTATTTT. The chain uses TRBV11-2 and TRBJ2-3, with 12 bases matching TRBD2. This CDR3 spans 14 amino acids. From germline, CDR1 is SGHAT and CDR2 FQNNGV. With 3 bases clipped from V and 6 bases from J, the junction kept 1 base outside the gene matches.

This clonotype was seen ten or more times. The chain joins TRBV7-2 to TRBJ2-5; TRBD1 is a possible D gene (5 bases). This CDR3 contains 14 residues. Germline V gene lookup returns CDR1 SGHTA and CDR2 FQGNSA. Trimming removed 4 bases from V and 5 bases from J, with 14 bases in between. The CDR3 loop reads CASSSTGSRETQYF. Written as DNA, the CDR3 is TGTGCCAGCAGCTCCACAGGTAGCCGGGAGACCCAGTACTTC.

V gene TRBV7-9 combines with J gene TRBJ2-7, with unresolved D. V was trimmed by 0 bases and J by 1 base, leaving 13 bases between them. From germline, CDR1 is SEHNR and CDR2 FQNEAQ (reference sequence). This CDR3 is 16 amino acids long. The CDR3 nucleotides read TGTGCCAGCAGCTTAGCGGGCCCATTTGGGTCCTACGAGCAGTACTTC. Its protein product is CASSLAGPFGSYEQYF.

CDR3 coding DNA: TGTGCCAGCTCACCATCAGACTTGCGCTACAATGAGCAGTTCTTC. This gives the protein CASSPSDLRYNEQFF. This sequence joins TRBV18 and TRBJ2-1; D is uncertain. CDR1 and CDR2 from the germline V gene are KGHSH and LQKENI. V lost 2 bases to trimming and J lost 3 bases, with 11 bases between them. The CDR3 sequence is 15 residues long. The complete variable domain, with remaining parts taken from reference TRBV18 and TRBJ2-1, reads NAGVMQNPRHLVRRRGQEARLRCSPMKGHSHVYWYRQLPEEGLKFMVYLQKENIIDESGMPKERFSAEFPKEGPSILRIQQVVRGDSAAYFCASSPSDLRYNEQFFGPGTRLTVL.

This clonotype was recorded many times. An end of the junction differs from the germline gene, which may be a read error. The V gene is TRBV5-1, the J gene TRBJ2-3; no clear D. CDR3 size: 12 residues. Germline V gene sequence: CDR1 SGHRS, CDR2 YFSETQ. The CDR3, as DNA: TGTGCCAGCAGTTTACTCACAGATACGCAGTATTTT. Translated: CASSLLTDTQYF.

The genes are TRBV12-3 or TRBV12-4 and TRBJ1-2; D is possibly TRBD1 (6 bases). The V and J ends lost 6 bases and 4 bases respectively, with 12 bases between them. The CDR3 runs to 13 residues. The CDR3 region has the DNA TGTGCCAGCAGCCCCAGACAGGCCTATGGCTACACCTTC. As protein: CASSPRQAYGYTF.